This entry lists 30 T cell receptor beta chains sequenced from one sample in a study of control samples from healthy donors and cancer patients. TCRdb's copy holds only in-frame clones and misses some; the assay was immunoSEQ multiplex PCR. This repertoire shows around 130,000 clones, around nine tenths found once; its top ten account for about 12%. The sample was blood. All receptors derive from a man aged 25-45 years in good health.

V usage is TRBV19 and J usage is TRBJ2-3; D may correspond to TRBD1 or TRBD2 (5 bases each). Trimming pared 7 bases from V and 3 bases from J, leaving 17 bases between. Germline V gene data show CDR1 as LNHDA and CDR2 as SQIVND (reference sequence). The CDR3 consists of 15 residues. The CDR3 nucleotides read TGTGCCAGTACCAATTTCCCGGGACGGACAGATACGCAGTATTTT. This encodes CASTNFPGRTDTQYF. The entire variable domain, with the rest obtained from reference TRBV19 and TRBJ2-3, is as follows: DGGITQSPKYLFRKEGQNVTLSCEQNLNHDAMYWYRQDPGQGLRLIYYSQIVNDFQKGDIAEGYSVSREKKESFPLTVTSAQKNPTAFYLCASTNFPGRTDTQYFGPGTRLTVL.

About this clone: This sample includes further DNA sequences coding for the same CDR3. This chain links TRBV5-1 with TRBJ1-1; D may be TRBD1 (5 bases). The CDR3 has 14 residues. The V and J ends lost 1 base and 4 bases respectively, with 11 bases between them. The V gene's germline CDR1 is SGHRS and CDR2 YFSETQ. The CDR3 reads CASSLSGLRTEAFF. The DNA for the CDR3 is TGCGCCAGCAGCTTGTCGGGGCTCCGCACTGAAGCTTTCTTT.

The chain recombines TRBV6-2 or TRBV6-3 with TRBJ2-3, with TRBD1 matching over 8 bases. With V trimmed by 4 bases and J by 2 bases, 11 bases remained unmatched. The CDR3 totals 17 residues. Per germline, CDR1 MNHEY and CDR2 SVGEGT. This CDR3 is CASSFGQGHTSTDTQYF. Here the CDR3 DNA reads TGTGCCAGCAGTTTCGGACAGGGACATACTTCCACAGATACGCAGTATTTT.

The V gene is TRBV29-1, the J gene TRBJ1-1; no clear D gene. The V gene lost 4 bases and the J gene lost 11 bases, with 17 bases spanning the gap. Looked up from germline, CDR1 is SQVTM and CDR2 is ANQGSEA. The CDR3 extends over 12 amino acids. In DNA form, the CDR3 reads TGCAGCGTTGCGGGGATGGCGATTGAGGCTTTCTTT. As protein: CSVAGMAIEAFF. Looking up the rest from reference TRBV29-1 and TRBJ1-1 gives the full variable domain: SAVISQKPSRDICQRGTSLTIQCQVDSQVTMMFWYRQQPGQSLTLIATANQGSEATYESGFVIDKFPISRPNLTFSTLTVSNMSPEDSSIYLCSVAGMAIEAFFGQGTRLTVV.

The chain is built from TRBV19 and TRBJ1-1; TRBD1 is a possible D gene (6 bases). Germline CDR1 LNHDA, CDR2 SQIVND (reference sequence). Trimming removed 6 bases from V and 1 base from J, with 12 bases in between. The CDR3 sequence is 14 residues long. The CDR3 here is CASSLTGQNTEAFF. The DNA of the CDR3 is TGTGCCAGTAGCTTGACAGGCCAGAACACTGAAGCTTTCTTT.

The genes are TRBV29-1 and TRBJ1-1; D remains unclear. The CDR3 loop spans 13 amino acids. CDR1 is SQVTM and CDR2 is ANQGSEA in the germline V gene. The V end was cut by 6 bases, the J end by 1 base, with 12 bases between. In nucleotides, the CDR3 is TGCAGCGTCCCCGACGCGGGGAACACTGAAGCTTTCTTT. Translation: CSVPDAGNTEAFF.

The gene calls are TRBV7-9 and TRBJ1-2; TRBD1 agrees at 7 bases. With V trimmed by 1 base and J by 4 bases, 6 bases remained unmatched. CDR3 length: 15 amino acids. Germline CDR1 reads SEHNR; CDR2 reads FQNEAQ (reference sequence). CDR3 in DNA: TGTGCCAGCAGCTTAGAAACCGGGACAGCCTATGGCTACACCTTC. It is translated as CASSLETGTAYGYTF.

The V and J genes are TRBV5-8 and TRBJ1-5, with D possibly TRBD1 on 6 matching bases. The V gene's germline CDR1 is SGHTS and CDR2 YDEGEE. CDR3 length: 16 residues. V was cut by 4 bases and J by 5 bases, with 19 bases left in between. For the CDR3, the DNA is TGTGCCAGCAGCAAAGGCAGGGGAGGACGTGATCAGCCCCAGCATTTT. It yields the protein CASSKGRGGRDQPQHF.

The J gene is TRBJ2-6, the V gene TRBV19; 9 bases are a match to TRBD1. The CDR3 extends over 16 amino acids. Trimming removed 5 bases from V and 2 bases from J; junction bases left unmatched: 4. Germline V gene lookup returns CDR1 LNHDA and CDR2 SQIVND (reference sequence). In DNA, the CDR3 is TGTGCCAGTAGTTCTACAGGGGGCGCTGGGGCCAACGTCCTGACTTTC. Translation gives CASSSTGGAGANVLTF.

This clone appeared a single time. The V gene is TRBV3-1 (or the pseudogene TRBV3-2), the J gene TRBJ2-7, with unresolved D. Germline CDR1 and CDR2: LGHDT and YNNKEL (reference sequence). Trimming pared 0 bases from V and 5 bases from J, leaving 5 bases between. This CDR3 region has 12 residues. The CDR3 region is CASSQDLDEQYF. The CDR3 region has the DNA TGTGCCAGCAGCCAAGATTTGGACGAGCAGTACTTC.

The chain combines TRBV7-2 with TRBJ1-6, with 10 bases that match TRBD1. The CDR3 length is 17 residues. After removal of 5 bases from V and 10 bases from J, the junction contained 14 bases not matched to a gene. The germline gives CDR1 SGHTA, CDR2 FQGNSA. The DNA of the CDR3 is TGTGCCAGCAGCCTCCACCCGGCCGGGACAGGGGTCTCACCCCTCCACTTT. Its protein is CASSLHPAGTGVSPLHF.

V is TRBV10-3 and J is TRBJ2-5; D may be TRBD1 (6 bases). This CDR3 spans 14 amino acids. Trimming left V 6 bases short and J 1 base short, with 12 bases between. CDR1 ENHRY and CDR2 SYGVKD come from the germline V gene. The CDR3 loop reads CAIRGTGPQETQYF. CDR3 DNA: TGTGCCATCAGGGGAACAGGGCCCCAAGAGACCCAGTACTTC.

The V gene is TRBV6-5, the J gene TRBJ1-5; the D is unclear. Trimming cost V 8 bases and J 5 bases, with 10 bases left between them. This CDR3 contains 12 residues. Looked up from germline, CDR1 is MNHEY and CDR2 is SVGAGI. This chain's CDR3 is CASATSYQPQHF. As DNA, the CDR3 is TGTGCCAGCGCGACGAGTTATCAGCCCCAGCATTTT.

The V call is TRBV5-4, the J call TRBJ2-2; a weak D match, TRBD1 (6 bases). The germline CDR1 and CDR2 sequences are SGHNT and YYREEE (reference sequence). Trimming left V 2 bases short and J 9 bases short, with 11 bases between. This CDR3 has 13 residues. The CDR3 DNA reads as TGTGCCAGCAGCTTCTGGGACACTAGGGAGCTGTTTTTT. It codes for CASSFWDTRELFF.

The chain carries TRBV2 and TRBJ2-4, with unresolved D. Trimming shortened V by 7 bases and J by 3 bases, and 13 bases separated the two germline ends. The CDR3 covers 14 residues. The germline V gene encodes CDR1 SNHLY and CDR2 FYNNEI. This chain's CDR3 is CASNKAQGKNIQYF. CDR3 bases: TGTGCCAGCAACAAGGCCCAAGGCAAAAACATTCAGTACTTC.

The CDR3 DNA follows: TGTGCCAGCAGTGAGGCAGGGGGCATGAGAGGCTACACCTTC. It encodes CASSEAGGMRGYTF. The chain has TRBV2 and TRBJ1-2; 8 positions agree with TRBD1. Germline loops: CDR1 SNHLY, CDR2 FYNNEI. The CDR3 totals 14 residues. With V trimmed by 3 bases and J by 8 bases, 8 bases remained unmatched.

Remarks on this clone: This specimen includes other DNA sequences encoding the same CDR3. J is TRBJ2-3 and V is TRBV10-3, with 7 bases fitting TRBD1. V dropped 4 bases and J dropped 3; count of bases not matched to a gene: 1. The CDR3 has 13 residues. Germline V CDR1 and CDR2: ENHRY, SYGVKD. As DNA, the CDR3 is TGTGCCATCAGTGGACAGGGAACAGATACGCAGTATTTT. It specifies CAISGQGTDTQYF.

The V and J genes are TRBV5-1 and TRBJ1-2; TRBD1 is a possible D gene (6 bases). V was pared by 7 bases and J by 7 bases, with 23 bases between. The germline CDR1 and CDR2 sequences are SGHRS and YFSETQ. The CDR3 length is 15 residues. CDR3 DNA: TGCGCCAGCTCCACCAAGGGGGTACCCGGCGGTGGCTACACCTTC. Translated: CASSTKGVPGGGYTF.

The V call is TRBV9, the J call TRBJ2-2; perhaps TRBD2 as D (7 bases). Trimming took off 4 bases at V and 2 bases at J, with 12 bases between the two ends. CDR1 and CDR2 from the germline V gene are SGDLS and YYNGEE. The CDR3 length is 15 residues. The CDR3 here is CASSPRGGNTGELFF. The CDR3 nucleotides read TGTGCCAGCAGCCCAAGGGGGGGCAACACCGGGGAGCTGTTTTTT.

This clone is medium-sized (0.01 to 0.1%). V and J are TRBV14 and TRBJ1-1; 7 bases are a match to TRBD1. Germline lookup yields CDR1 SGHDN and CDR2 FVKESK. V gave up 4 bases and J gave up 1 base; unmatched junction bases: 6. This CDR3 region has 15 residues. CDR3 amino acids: CASSRRTGWNTEAFF. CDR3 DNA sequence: TGTGCCAGCAGCCGCAGGACAGGCTGGAACACTGAAGCTTTCTTT.

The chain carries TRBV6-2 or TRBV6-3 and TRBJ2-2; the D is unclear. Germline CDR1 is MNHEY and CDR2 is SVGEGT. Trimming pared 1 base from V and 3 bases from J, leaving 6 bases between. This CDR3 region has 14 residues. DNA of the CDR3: TGTGCCAGCAGTTACTGGTTGGACACCGGGGAGCTGTTTTTT. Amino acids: CASSYWLDTGELFF.

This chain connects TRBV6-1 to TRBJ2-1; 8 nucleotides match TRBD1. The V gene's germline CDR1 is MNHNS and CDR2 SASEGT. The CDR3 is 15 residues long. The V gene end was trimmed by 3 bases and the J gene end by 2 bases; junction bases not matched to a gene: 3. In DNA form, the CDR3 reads TGTGCCAGCAGTGAGCAGGGGGCCACCTACAATGAGCAGTTCTTC. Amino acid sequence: CASSEQGATYNEQFF.

In DNA form, the CDR3 reads TGTGCCAGCAGTTACGACCGGGACGGCTTTAACTATGGCTACACCTTC. Translation: CASSYDRDGFNYGYTF. The V call is TRBV6-6, the J call TRBJ1-2; D possibly corresponds to TRBD1 (5 bases). Germline V CDR1 and CDR2: MNHNY, SVGAGI (reference sequence). CDR3 size: 16 residues. The germline V and J ends were trimmed by 2 bases and 1 base, with 14 bases remaining between them.

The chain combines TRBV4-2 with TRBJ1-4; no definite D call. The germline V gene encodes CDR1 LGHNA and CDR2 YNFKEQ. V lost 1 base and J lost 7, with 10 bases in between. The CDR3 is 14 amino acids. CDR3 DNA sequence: TGTGCCAGCAGCCAAGGCCCGAACCCTGAAAAACTGTTTTTT. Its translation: CASSQGPNPEKLFF.

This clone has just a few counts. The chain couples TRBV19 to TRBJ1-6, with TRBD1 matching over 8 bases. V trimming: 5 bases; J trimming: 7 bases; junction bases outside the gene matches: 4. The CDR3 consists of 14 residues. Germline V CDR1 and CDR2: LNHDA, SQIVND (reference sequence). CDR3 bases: TGTGCCAGTAGTCTCCGGACAGGGAATTCACCCCTCCACTTT. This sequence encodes CASSLRTGNSPLHF.

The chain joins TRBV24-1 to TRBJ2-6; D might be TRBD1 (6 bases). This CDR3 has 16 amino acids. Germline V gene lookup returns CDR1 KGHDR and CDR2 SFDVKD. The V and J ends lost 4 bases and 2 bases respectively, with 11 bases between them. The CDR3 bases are TGTGCCACCAGTGACCCTCCAGGGGCTGGGGCCAACGTCCTGACTTTC. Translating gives CATSDPPGAGANVLTF.

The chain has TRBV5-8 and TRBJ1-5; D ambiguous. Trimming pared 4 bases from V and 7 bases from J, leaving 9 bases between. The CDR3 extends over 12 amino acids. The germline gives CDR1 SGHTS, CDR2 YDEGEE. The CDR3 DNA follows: TGTGCCAGCAGCATGGGAAAACAGCCCCAGCATTTT. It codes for CASSMGKQPQHF.

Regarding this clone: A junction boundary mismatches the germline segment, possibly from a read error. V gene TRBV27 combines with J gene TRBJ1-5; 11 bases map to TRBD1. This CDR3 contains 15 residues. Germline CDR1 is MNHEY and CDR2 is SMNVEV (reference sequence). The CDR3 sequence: CASSISGTGGQPQHF. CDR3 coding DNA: TGTGCCAGCAGTATATCCGGGACAGGGGGTCAGCCCCAGCATTTT.

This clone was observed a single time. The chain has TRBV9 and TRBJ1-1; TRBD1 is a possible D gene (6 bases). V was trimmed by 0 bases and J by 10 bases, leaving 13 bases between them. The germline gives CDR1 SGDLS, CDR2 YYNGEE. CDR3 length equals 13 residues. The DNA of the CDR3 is TGTGCCAGCAGCGTAGGGCAGGAGGGGGGAGCTTTCTTT. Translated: CASSVGQEGGAFF. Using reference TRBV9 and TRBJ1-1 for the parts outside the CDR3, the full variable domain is DSGVTQTPKHLITATGQRVTLRCSPRSGDLSVYWYQQSLDQGLQFLIQYYNGEERAKGNILERFSAQQFPDLHSELNLSSLELGDSALYFCASSVGQEGGAFFGQGTRLTVV.

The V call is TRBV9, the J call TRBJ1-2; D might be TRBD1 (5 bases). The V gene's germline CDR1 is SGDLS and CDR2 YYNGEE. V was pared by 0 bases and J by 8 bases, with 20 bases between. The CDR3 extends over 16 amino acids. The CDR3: CASSVELGQQGWGYTF. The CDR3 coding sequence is TGTGCCAGCAGCGTAGAGTTGGGGCAGCAGGGTTGGGGCTACACCTTC.